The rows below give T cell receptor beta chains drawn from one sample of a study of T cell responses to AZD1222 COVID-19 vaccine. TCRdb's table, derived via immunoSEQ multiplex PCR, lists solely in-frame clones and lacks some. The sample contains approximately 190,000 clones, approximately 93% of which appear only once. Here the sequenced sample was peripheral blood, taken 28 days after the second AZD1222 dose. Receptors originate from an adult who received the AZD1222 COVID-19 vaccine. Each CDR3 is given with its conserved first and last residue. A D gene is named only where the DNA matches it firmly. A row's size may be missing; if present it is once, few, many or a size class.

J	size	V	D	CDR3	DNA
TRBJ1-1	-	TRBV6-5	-	CASSYVGVNTEAFF	TGTGCCAGCAGTTACGTGGGAGTGAACACTGAAGCTTTCTTT
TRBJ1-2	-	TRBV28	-	CASSLGGKPYGYTF	TGTGCCAGCAGTTTGGGGGGTAAGCCTTATGGCTACACCTTC
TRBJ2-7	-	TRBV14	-	CASSPGGEQYF	TGTGCCAGCAGCCCCGGAGGCGAGCAGTACTTC
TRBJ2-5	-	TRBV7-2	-	CASSLGTVARETQYF	TGTGCCAGCAGCTTAGGGACAGTGGCCAGGGAGACCCAGTACTTC
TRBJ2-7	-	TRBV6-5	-	CASSYLPQIKGYEQYF	TGTGCCAGCAGTTATTTGCCCCAGATCAAGGGATACGAGCAGTACTTC
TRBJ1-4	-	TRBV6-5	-	CASARPGRDEKLFF	TGTGCCAGCGCCAGACCCGGGCGGGATGAAAAACTGTTTTTT
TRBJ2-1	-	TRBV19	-	CASSRGYNEQFF	TGTGCCAGTAGTAGAGGATACAATGAGCAGTTCTTC
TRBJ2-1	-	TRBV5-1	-	CASSRAYNEQFF	TGCGCCAGCAGTCGTGCCTACAATGAGCAGTTCTTC
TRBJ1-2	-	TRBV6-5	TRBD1	CASSYSGQGDFSYTF	TGTGCCAGCAGTTACTCCGGACAGGGTGACTTTAGCTACACCTTC
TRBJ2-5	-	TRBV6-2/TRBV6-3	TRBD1	CASSYPRGRETQYF	TGTGCCAGCAGTTACCCCAGGGGGCGAGAGACCCAGTACTTC
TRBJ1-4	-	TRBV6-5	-	CASGPQTTNEKLFF	TGTGCCAGCGGCCCGCAGACAACTAATGAAAAACTGTTTTTT
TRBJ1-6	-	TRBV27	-	CASRSLRRSPLHF	TGTGCCAGCCGCAGCCTAAGGAGGTCACCCCTCCACTTT
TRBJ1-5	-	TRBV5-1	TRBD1	CASSPLGTGNNQPQHF	TGCGCCAGCAGTCCCCTCGGGACAGGGAACAATCAGCCCCAGCATTTT
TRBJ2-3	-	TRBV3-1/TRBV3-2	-	CASSQESGGTDTQYF	TGTGCCAGCAGCCAAGAGTCGGGGGGCACAGATACGCAGTATTTT
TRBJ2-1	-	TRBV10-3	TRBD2	CAISESQGLAGAGSYNEQFF	TGTGCCATCAGTGAGTCTCAAGGGTTAGCGGGGGCTGGCTCCTACAATGAGCAGTTCTTC
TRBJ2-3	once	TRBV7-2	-	CASNMGAGSNTQYF	TGTGCCAGCAACATGGGGGCGGGAAGCAATACGCAGTATTTT
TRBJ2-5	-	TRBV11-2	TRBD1	CASSRGTGQETQYF	TGTGCCAGCAGCCGGGGGACAGGTCAAGAGACCCAGTACTTC
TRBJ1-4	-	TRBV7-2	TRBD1	CASSPGQRLEKLFF	TGTGCCAGCAGCCCGGGACAGCGACTTGAAAAACTGTTTTTT
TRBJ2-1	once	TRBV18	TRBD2	CASSPSTQRGNYNEQFF	TGTGCCAGCTCACCATCCACACAGCGGGGTAACTACAATGAGCAGTTCTTC